The next 15 T cell receptor beta chains were all read from a single sample in a study of T cell responses to AZD1222 COVID-19 vaccine. Sequenced by immunoSEQ multiplex PCR; TCRdb stores in-frame clones only, minus some. Here the sample spans over 150,000 clones, about 88% being singletons. Sequencing used peripheral blood, obtained on day 0 of AZD1222 vaccination. Receptors were obtained from an adult in good health.

The V call is TRBV12-3 or TRBV12-4, the J call TRBJ2-5; tentatively, D is TRBD2 (6 bases). With 5 bases removed from V and 10 bases from J, the gap between germline ends came to 14 bases. The CDR3 runs 12 residues. The CDR3 sequence is CASSDHRRDQYF. The CDR3 region has the DNA TGTGCCAGCAGTGACCACCGGAGGGACCAGTACTTC.

V and J are TRBV5-1 and TRBJ1-4; TRBD1 might be the D (6 bases). The ends were cut back, 4 bases at V and 6 bases at J, with 16 bases in the middle. This CDR3 region has 15 residues. Looked up from germline, CDR1 is SGHRS and CDR2 is YFSETQ. CDR3 sequence (DNA): TGCGCCAGCAGCGGTACAGGGCGGGGAGATGAAAAACTGTTTTTT. Translating it yields CASSGTGRGDEKLFF.

The rearrangement links TRBV11-3 to TRBJ2-7; D perhaps matches TRBD1 (6 bases). V was pared by 5 bases and J by 7 bases, with 24 bases between. Germline V lookup: CDR1 SGHNT, CDR2 YENEEA. This CDR3 spans 16 amino acids. CDR3 in amino acids: CASSAITRDTTKEQYF. The CDR3 bases are TGTGCCAGCAGCGCCATCACCCGGGACACCACTAAAGAGCAGTACTTC.

J is TRBJ1-2 and V is TRBV5-6; D perhaps matches TRBD1 (6 bases). Germline V gives CDR1 SGHDT, CDR2 YYEEEE. This CDR3 contains 13 residues. Trimming pared 4 bases from V and 3 bases from J, leaving 10 bases between. CDR3 protein: CASSVPGDYGYTF. CDR3 bases: TGTGCCAGCAGCGTACCAGGGGACTATGGCTACACCTTC.

The genes are TRBV5-1 and TRBJ2-3; a weak D match, TRBD2 (5 bases). Germline lookup yields CDR1 SGHRS and CDR2 YFSETQ. With 4 bases removed from V and 1 base from J, the gap between germline ends came to 10 bases. This CDR3 is built from 14 residues. This CDR3 reads CASSLGLGTDTQYF. CDR3 bases: TGCGCCAGCAGCCTCGGACTGGGCACAGATACGCAGTATTTT.

The V call is TRBV13, the J call TRBJ1-2, with D possibly TRBD1 on 5 matching bases. The germline V gene encodes CDR1 PRHDT and CDR2 FYEKMQ (reference sequence). The CDR3 spans 14 residues. V was shortened by 0 bases and J by 4 bases, with 9 bases between the two germline ends. CDR3 sequence reads: CASSLGDGAYGYTF. In DNA, the CDR3 is TGTGCCAGCAGCTTAGGCGACGGGGCCTATGGCTACACCTTC.

A note on this clone: The junction departs from the called germline gene at one end, perhaps through a read error. The chain uses TRBV7-8 and TRBJ2-7; 7 bases fit TRBD2. CDR3 length: 13 residues. From germline, CDR1 is SGHVS and CDR2 FQNEAQ. CDR3: CASSLGGGYSSDF. The CDR3 nucleotides read TGTGCCAGCAGCTTAGGGGGAGGGTACTCTTCTGACTTC.

The V call is TRBV4-1, the J call TRBJ2-5, with D unresolved. Germline values: CDR1 MGHRA, CDR2 YSYEKL. This CDR3 contains 16 residues. Trimming took 0 bases from V and 1 from J, leaving 12 bases between them. The CDR3 spells CASSQEGSLAQETQYF. The CDR3 nucleotides read TGCGCCAGCAGCCAAGAAGGGTCCCTGGCCCAAGAGACCCAGTACTTC.

The chain is built from TRBV3-1 (or the pseudogene TRBV3-2) and TRBJ2-1, with a tentative D call TRBD2 (7 bases). Germline CDR1 reads LGHDT; CDR2 reads YNNKEL (reference sequence). The CDR3 totals 15 residues. The V end was cut by 0 bases, the J end by 9 bases, with 15 bases between. DNA for the CDR3: TGTGCCAGCAGCCAAGATGGGGCCCGGGGGGCTGAGCAGTTCTTC. Encoded protein: CASSQDGARGAEQFF.

This clone has only one observation. The V call is TRBV19, the J call TRBJ2-7, with D maybe TRBD1 (6 bases). The length of the CDR3 is 16 residues. Germline assignment: CDR1 LNHDA and CDR2 SQIVND (reference sequence). V gave up 1 base and J gave up 2 bases, with 15 bases separating them. Here the CDR3 DNA reads TGTGCCAGTAGTATAGTCGCGGACAGTGGCGCCTACGAGCAGTACTTC. This codes for CASSIVADSGAYEQYF. The entire variable domain, with the rest obtained from reference TRBV19 and TRBJ2-7, is as follows: DGGITQSPKYLFRKEGQNVTLSCEQNLNHDAMYWYRQDPGQGLRLIYYSQIVNDFQKGDIAEGYSVSREKKESFPLTVTSAQKNPTAFYLCASSIVADSGAYEQYFGPGTRLTVT.

The chain uses TRBV6-5 and TRBJ2-1; 10 bases agree with TRBD2. Germline assignment: CDR1 MNHEY and CDR2 SVGAGI. V was clipped by 7 bases and J by 4 bases; unmatched bases: 7. The CDR3 loop spans 15 amino acids. The CDR3 coding sequence is TGTGCCAGCACCTTAGCGGGGGGTGGGTACAATGAGCAGTTCTTC. Its protein product is CASTLAGGGYNEQFF.

The chain couples TRBV5-1 to TRBJ1-3, with D possibly being TRBD1 (5 bases). Germline CDR1 and CDR2: SGHRS and YFSETQ. CDR3 length: 13 residues. Trimming pared 4 bases from V and 4 bases from J, leaving 9 bases between. This chain's CDR3 is CASSRGIGNTIYF. CDR3 nucleotide sequence: TGCGCCAGCAGCCGGGGGATAGGAAACACCATATATTTT.

The CDR3 here is CASSASGGSYNEQFF. The CDR3 bases are TGTGCCAGCAGCGCTAGCGGGGGGTCCTACAATGAGCAGTTCTTC. The rearrangement joins TRBV9 to TRBJ2-1; TRBD2 matches at 11 bases. After removal of 3 bases from V and 1 base from J, the junction contained 0 bases not matched to a gene. Germline V gives CDR1 SGDLS, CDR2 YYNGEE. The CDR3 sequence is 15 residues long.

V usage is TRBV28 and J usage is TRBJ2-2; D remains ambiguous. The CDR3 length is 12 residues. Per the germline V gene, CDR1 is MDHEN and CDR2 is SYDVKM. Trimming removed 3 bases at V and 9 bases at J, with 8 bases between. In DNA form, the CDR3 reads TGTGCCAGCAGTTTTATTTTTAGGGAGCTGTTTTTT. Protein: CASSFIFRELFF.

The chain is built from TRBV4-1 and TRBJ2-7; maybe TRBD1 (5 bases). The V gene lost 0 bases and the J gene lost 4 bases, with 10 bases spanning the gap. The CDR3 runs to 14 residues. Looked up from germline, CDR1 is MGHRA and CDR2 is YSYEKL. CDR3 sequence reads: CASSQDSDTYEQYF. The DNA for the CDR3 is TGCGCCAGCAGCCAAGATTCGGACACTTACGAGCAGTACTTC.